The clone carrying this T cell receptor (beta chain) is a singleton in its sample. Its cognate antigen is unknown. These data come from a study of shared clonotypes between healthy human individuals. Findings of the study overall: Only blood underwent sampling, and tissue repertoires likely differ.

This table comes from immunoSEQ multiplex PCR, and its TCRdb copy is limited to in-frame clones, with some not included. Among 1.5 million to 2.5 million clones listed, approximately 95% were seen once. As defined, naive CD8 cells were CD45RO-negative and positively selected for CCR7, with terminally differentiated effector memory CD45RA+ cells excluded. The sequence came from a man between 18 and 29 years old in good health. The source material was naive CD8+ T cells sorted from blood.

CDR3 amino acids: CASSLATGGSTEAFF. CDR3 nucleotides: TGTGCCAGCAGCTTAGCAACTGGGGGGAGTACTGAAGCTTTCTTT. The V call is TRBV7-8, the J call TRBJ1-1; tentatively, D is TRBD1 (5 bases). V lost 0 bases and J lost 5, with 13 bases in between. The CDR3 runs 15 residues. Germline V CDR1 and CDR2: SGHVS, FQNEAQ.